Below, 2 T cell receptor beta chains from the same sample are listed, as sequenced in a study of blood T cells in healthy people across ages. A second PCR of 7 to 11 cycles used a sample-barcoded 5' primer and a J-beta primer mix. MiXCR was run by TCRdb on the 5' RACE reads, yielding one entry per CDR3 protein. This table has fewer than 2 million distinct CDR3 sequences, about two fifths appearing once. Sequencing was done on a sample of blood. These receptors were obtained from a human donor in good health.

This clonotype was seen a handful of times. V and J are TRBV5-6 and TRBJ2-7; the D gene is possibly TRBD2 (6 bases). The CDR3 covers 13 residues. Trimming shortened V by 4 bases and J by 6 bases, and 14 bases separated the two germline ends. Germline V CDR1 and CDR2: SGHDT, YYEEEE. In DNA, the CDR3 is TGTGCCAGCAGCCCCCGGGCGGGGATCGAGCAGTACTTC. This sequence encodes CASSPRAGIEQYF.

This rearrangement joins TRBV12-3 or TRBV12-4 to TRBJ2-5; maybe TRBD1 (5 bases). Between the trimmed V and J ends, which lost 3 bases and 5 bases, there was a span of 16 bases. CDR3 size: 15 residues. In DNA form, the CDR3 reads TGTGCCAGCAGTTTTATAGGGGCCGAGTTGGAGACCCAGTACTTC. Amino acid sequence: CASSFIGAELETQYF.